These 8 T cell receptor beta chains were all obtained from the same sample, sequenced in a study of siplizumab effects on memory and regulatory T cells. Sequenced by immunoSEQ multiplex PCR; TCRdb stores in-frame clones only, minus some. The sample shows approximately 100,000 clones, around 92% of them seen only once. Sample: CD4+ T cells sorted from blood. The source of these receptors is a human donor in good health. Some clones in this sample may be carry-over from other donors' samples.

The chain couples TRBV2 to TRBJ2-7; a weak D match, TRBD1 (5 bases). Per the germline V gene, CDR1 is SNHLY and CDR2 is FYNNEI. The CDR3 extends over 16 amino acids. The V end lost 4 bases, the J end lost 3 bases, and 19 bases lay between the germline ends. The CDR3 nucleotides are TGTGCCAGCAGTGGACCTGGGGCTAGGACCCTCTACGAGCAGTACTTC. Its protein is CASSGPGARTLYEQYF.

The J gene is TRBJ2-3, the V gene TRBV19; 10 bases align to TRBD2. The trim removed 3 bases at V and 6 bases at J, leaving 9 bases unmatched. Looked up from germline, CDR1 is LNHDA and CDR2 is SQIVND (reference sequence). The CDR3 has 16 amino acids. The CDR3 region is CASSIGLAGAGDTQYF. In DNA form, the CDR3 reads TGTGCCAGTAGTATTGGTCTAGCGGGAGCAGGTGATACGCAGTATTTT. The full variable domain, rest sourced from reference TRBV19 and TRBJ2-3, is DGGITQSPKYLFRKEGQNVTLSCEQNLNHDAMYWYRQDPGQGLRLIYYSQIVNDFQKGDIAEGYSVSREKKESFPLTVTSAQKNPTAFYLCASSIGLAGAGDTQYFGPGTRLTVL.

The chain has TRBV27 and TRBJ1-5; no reliable D call. With 10 bases removed from V and 7 bases from J, the gap between germline ends came to 23 bases. The CDR3 totals 15 residues. Germline CDR1 MNHEY, CDR2 SMNVEV (reference sequence). The CDR3 DNA reads as TGTGCCACCTCAGTTTCCGTTGGGGAAGGACAGCCCCAGCATTTT. This encodes CATSVSVGEGQPQHF.

V is TRBV29-1 and J is TRBJ2-5; D is ambiguous. The DNA end favors TRBJ2-7, so the J call may be wrong. Germline assignment: CDR1 SQVTM and CDR2 ANQGSEA. The CDR3 consists of 12 residues. The DNA of the CDR3 is TGCAGCGTTGAGGTCGCCCGCTACGAGCAGTACTTC. Translating gives CSVEVARYEQYF.

This rearrangement joins TRBV5-1 to TRBJ2-3; D unclear. CDR3 size: 12 residues. Germline CDR1 is SGHRS and CDR2 is YFSETQ. V was cut by 3 bases and J by 2 bases, with 4 bases left in between. CDR3 sequence (DNA): TGCGCCAGCAGCTCGTTCACAGATACGCAGTATTTT. Amino acids: CASSSFTDTQYF.

The chain links TRBV19 to TRBJ1-2, with D possibly matching TRBD1 (5 bases). This CDR3 is built from 13 residues. The germline CDR1 and CDR2 sequences are LNHDA and SQIVND (reference sequence). V gave up 2 bases and J gave up 7 bases, with 11 bases separating them. CDR3 sequence: CASSIQGLGGYTF. The CDR3 DNA sequence: TGTGCCAGTAGTATACAGGGTTTAGGTGGCTACACCTTC.

This clone occurred once. The CDR3 spells CASSLGKRAGGVNEQFF. The CDR3 nucleotides read TGTGCCAGCAGCTTAGGTAAACGAGCGGGAGGGGTCAATGAGCAGTTCTTC. The chain is built from TRBV7-9 and TRBJ2-1; TRBD2 agrees at 10 bases. Germline lookup yields CDR1 SEHNR and CDR2 FQNEAQ (reference sequence). The CDR3 runs 17 residues. V lost 1 base, J lost 6 bases, and 9 bases stayed unmatched.

The rearrangement uses TRBV29-1 and TRBJ2-3; no definite D call. Germline CDR1 reads SQVTM; CDR2 reads ANQGSEA. Trimming took off 6 bases at V and 2 bases at J, with 15 bases between the two ends. The length of the CDR3 is 14 residues. CDR3 region: CSVAWIQTTDTQYF. CDR3 DNA: TGCAGCGTCGCTTGGATACAAACCACAGATACGCAGTATTTT.